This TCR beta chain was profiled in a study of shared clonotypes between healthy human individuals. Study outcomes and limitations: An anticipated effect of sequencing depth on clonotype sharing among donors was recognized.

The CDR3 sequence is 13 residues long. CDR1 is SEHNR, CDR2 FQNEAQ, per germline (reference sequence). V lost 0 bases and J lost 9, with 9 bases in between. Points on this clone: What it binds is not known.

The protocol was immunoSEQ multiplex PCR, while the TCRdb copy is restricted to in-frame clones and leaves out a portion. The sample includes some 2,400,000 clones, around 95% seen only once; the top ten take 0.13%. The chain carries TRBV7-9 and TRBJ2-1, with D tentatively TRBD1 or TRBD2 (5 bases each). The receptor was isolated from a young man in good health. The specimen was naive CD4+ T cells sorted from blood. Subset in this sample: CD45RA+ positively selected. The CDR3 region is CASSLAPRGEQFF. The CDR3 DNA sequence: TGTGCCAGCAGCTTAGCCCCGAGGGGTGAGCAGTTCTTC.